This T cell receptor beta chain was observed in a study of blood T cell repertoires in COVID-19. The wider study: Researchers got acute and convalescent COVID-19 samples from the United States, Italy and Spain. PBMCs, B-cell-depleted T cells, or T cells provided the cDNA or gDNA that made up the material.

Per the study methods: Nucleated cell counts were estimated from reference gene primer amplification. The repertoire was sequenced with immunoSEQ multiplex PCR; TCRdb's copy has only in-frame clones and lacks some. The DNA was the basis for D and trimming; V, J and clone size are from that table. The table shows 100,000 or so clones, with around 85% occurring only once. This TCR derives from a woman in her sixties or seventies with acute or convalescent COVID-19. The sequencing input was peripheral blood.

The CDR3 DNA reads as TGTGCCAGCCGGGCCGCGGGTGAGCAGTTCTTC. The encoded protein is CASRAAGEQFF. The chain is built from TRBV4-2 and TRBJ2-1, with D perhaps matching TRBD2 (5 bases). The CDR3 runs 11 residues. From germline, CDR1 is LGHNA and CDR2 YNFKEQ. Trimming took 8 bases from V and 9 from J, leaving 11 bases between them.